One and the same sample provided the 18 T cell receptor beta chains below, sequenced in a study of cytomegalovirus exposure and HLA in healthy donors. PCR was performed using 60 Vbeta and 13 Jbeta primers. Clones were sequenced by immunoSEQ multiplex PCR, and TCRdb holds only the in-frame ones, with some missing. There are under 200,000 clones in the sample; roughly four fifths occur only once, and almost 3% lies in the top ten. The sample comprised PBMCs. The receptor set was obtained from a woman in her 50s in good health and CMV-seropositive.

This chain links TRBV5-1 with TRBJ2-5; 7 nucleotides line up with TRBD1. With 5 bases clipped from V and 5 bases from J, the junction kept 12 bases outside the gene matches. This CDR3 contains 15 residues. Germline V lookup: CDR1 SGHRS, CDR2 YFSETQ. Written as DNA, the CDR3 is TGCGCCAGCAGGACCGGTCAAGGGGGCCTCGAGACCCAGTACTTC. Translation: CASRTGQGGLETQYF.

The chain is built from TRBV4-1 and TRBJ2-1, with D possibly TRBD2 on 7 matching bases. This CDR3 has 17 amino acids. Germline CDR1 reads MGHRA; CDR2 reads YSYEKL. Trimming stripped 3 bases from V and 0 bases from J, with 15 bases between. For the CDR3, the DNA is TGCGCCAGCAGCCAGGAACCCCGGGGGGCCTCCTACAATGAGCAGTTCTTC. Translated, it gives CASSQEPRGASYNEQFF.

As DNA, the CDR3 is TGTGCCAGCACACGGAGTCGCGGCTATGGCTACACCTTC. This translates into CASTRSRGYGYTF. The rearrangement joins TRBV2 to TRBJ1-2; D remains unclear. The germline gives CDR1 SNHLY, CDR2 FYNNEI. The germline V and J ends were trimmed by 7 bases and 4 bases, with 13 bases remaining between them. The CDR3 is 13 amino acids.

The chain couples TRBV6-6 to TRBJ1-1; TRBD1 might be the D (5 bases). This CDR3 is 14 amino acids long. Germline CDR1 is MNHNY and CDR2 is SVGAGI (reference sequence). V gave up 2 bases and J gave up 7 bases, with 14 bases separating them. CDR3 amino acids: CASSYPSGGSEAFF. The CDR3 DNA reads TGTGCCAGCAGTTACCCTTCGGGGGGGAGTGAAGCTTTCTTT.

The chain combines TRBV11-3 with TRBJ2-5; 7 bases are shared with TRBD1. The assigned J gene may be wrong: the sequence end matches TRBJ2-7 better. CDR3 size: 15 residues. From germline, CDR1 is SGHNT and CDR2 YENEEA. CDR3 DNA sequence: TGTGCCAGCAGCTTAGGAGGGGGCAGCGTTTACGAGCAGTACTTC. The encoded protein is CASSLGGGSVYEQYF.

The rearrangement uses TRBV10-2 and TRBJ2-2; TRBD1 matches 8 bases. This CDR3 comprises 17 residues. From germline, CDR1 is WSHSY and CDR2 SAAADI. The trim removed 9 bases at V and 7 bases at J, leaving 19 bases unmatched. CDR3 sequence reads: CASTQRGGQGQGGELFF. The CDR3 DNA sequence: TGCGCCAGTACCCAACGGGGTGGACAGGGTCAAGGCGGGGAGCTGTTTTTT.

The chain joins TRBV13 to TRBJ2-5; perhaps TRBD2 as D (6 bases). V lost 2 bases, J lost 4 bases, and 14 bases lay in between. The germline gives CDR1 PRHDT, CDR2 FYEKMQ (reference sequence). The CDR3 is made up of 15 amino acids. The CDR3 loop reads CASSLRRGVTETQYF. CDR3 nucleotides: TGTGCCAGCAGCTTAAGACGCGGGGTAACAGAGACCCAGTACTTC.

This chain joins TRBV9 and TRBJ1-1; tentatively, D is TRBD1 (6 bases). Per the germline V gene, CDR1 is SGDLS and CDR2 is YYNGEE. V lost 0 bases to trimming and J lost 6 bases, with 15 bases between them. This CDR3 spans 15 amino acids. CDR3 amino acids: CASSVGIPGVSEAFF. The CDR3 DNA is TGTGCCAGCAGCGTAGGAATTCCAGGGGTGTCTGAAGCTTTCTTT.

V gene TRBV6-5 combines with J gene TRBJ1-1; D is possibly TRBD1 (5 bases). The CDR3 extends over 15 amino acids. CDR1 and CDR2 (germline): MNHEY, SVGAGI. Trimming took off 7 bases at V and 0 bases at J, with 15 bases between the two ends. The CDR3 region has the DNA TGTGCCAGCACCCAACGGGGGAAGATGAACACTGAAGCTTTCTTT. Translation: CASTQRGKMNTEAFF.

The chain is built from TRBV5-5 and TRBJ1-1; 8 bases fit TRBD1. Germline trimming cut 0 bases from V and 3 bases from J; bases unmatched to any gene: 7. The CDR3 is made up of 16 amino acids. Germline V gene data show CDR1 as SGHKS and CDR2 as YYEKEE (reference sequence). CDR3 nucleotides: TGTGCCAGCAGCTTGGCCTGGACAGGGTATTACACTGAAGCTTTCTTT. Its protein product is CASSLAWTGYYTEAFF.

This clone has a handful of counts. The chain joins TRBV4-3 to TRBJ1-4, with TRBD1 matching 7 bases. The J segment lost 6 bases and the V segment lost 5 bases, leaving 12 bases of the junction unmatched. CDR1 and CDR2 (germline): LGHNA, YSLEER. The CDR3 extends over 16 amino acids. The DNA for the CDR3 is TGCGCCAGCAGCTCTCACCCCCGGGACAGCTATGAAAAACTGTTTTTT. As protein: CASSSHPRDSYEKLFF.

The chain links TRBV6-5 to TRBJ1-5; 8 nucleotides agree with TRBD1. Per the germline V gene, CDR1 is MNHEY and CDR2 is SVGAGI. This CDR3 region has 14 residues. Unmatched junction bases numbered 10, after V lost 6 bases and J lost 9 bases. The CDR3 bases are TGTGCCAGCAGCCGCGGACAGGGAGGAGCGCCCCAGCATTTT. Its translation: CASSRGQGGAPQHF.

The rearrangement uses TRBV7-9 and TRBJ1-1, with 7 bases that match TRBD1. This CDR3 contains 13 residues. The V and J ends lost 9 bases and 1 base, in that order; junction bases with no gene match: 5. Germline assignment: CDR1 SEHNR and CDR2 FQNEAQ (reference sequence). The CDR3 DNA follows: TGTGCCAGTAACAGGGGTTGGAACACTGAAGCTTTCTTT. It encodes CASNRGWNTEAFF.

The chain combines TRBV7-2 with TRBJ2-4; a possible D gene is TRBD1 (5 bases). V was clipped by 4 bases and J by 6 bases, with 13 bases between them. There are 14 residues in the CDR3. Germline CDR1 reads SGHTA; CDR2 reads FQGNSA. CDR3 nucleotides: TGTGCCAGCAGCTCGCGTCAGGGTATAAACATTCAGTACTTC. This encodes CASSSRQGINIQYF.

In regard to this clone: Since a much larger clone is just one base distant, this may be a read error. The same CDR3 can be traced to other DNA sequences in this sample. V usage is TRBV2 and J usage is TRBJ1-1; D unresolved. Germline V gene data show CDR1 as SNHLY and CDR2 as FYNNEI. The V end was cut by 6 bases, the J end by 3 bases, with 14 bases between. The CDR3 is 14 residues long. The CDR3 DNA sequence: TGTGCCAGCAGAATGACTAACGGGTACACTGAAGCTTTCTTT. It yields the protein CASRMTNGYTEAFF.

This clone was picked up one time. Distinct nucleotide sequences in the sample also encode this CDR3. CDR3 nucleotide sequence: TGCGCCAGCAGCATGGGACAGGCCGAGCAGTACTTC. Translated, it gives CASSMGQAEQYF. This rearrangement joins TRBV5-1 to TRBJ2-7; 8 bases agree with TRBD1. This CDR3 contains 12 residues. The germline CDR1 and CDR2 sequences are SGHRS and YFSETQ. With 4 bases clipped from V and 6 bases from J, the junction kept 3 bases outside the gene matches.

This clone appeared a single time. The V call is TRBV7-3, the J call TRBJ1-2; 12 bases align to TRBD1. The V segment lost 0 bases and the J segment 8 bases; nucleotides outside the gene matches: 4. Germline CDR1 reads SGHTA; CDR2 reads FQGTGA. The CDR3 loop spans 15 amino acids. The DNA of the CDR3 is TGTGCCAGCAGCTTAACCGGGACAGGGGGCGAAGGCTACACCTTC. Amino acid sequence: CASSLTGTGGEGYTF.

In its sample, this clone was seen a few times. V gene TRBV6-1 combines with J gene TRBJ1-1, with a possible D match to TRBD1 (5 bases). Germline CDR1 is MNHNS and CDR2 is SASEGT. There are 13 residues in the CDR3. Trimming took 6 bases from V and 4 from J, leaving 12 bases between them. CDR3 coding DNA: TGTGCCAGCAGGCAGACAGTTATCACTGAAGCTTTCTTT. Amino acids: CASRQTVITEAFF.